The clone carrying this T cell receptor (beta chain) was seen just once. The antigen is undetermined. The record originates from a study of siplizumab effects on memory and regulatory T cells. Assay: immunoSEQ multiplex PCR; the TCRdb copy retains only in-frame clones and omits some. This table has about 91,000 clones, roughly 96% appearing once. Germline CDR1 SGHTA, CDR2 FQGTGA. The ends lost 8 bases at V and 5 bases at J; junction bases unmatched: 10. This CDR3 contains 15 residues. Study-level results: Naive T cells apparently outstripped memory cells in diversity and seemed major alloresponse contributors. The average Treg-derived proportion among mappable alloreactive CD4+ clones was less than 80% with siplizumab versus about 27% in controls.

This TCR was sampled from a human donor in good health. Sample: naive CD4+ T cells sorted from blood. This chain uses TRBV7-3 with TRBJ2-5; 11 positions agree with TRBD2. The CDR3 DNA reads as TGTGCCAGCGGGGTTAGCGGGGGGGCCTCGGAGACCCAGTACTTC. Protein: CASGVSGGASETQYF.